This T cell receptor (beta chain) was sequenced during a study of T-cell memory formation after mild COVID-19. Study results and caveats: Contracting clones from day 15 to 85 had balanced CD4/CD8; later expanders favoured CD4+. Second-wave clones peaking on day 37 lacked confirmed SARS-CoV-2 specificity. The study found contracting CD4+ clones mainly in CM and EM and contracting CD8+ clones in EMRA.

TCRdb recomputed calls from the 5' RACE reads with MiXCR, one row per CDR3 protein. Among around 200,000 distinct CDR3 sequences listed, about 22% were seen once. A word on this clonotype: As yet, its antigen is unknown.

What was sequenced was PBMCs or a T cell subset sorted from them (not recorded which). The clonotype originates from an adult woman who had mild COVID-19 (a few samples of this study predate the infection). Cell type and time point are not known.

The CDR3 DNA reads TGCGCCAGCAGCTGGGAGGTTAACACTGAAGCTTTCTTT. As protein: CASSWEVNTEAFF. The rearrangement uses TRBV5-1 and TRBJ1-1; D gene unclear. Germline V gene sequence: CDR1 SGHRS, CDR2 YFSETQ. This CDR3 region has 13 residues. The V and J ends lost 3 bases and 2 bases respectively, with 8 bases between them.